The rows below give T cell receptor beta chains drawn from one sample of a study of T cell responses to AZD1222 COVID-19 vaccine. This table comes from immunoSEQ multiplex PCR, and its TCRdb copy is limited to in-frame clones, with some not included. The table lists approximately 140,000 clones, roughly 90% of them singletons. This sample comprised peripheral blood, obtained on day 0 of AZD1222 vaccination. These receptors were collected from an adult in good health. Both conserved end residues are part of each CDR3. The D gene is left open where the match is weak. The size entry is marked missing in some rows and otherwise reads once, few, many or a size class.

v_gene: TRBV21-1
j_gene: TRBJ1-2
d_gene: -
abundance: -
CDR3aa: CATPPSADKKNYGYTF
CDR3nt: TGTGCCACCCCACCCTCCGCCGACAAGAAAAACTATGGCTACACCTTC

v_gene: TRBV2
j_gene: TRBJ2-1
d_gene: TRBD2
abundance: -
CDR3aa: CASSVAGGPGNEQFF
CDR3nt: TGTGCCAGCAGTGTAGCGGGGGGGCCGGGAAATGAGCAGTTCTTC

v_gene: TRBV13
j_gene: TRBJ1-5
d_gene: -
abundance: once
CDR3aa: CASSLRRSGAQHF
CDR3nt: TGTGCCAGCAGCTTAAGGAGGTCCGGCGCCCAGCATTTT

v_gene: TRBV5-5
j_gene: TRBJ2-1
d_gene: TRBD2
abundance: once
CDR3aa: CASSPGTSGRREQFF
CDR3nt: TGTGCCAGCAGCCCCGGGACTAGCGGGAGGAGGGAGCAGTTCTTC

v_gene: TRBV19
j_gene: TRBJ1-4
d_gene: -
abundance: -
CDR3aa: CASKPQRGGNEKLFF
CDR3nt: TGTGCCAGCAAGCCTCAAAGGGGTGGAAATGAAAAACTGTTTTTT

v_gene: TRBV3-1/TRBV3-2
j_gene: TRBJ2-3
d_gene: TRBD1
abundance: -
CDR3aa: CASSPWDRATDTQYF
CDR3nt: TGTGCCAGCAGCCCATGGGACAGGGCGACAGATACGCAGTATTTT

v_gene: TRBV19
j_gene: TRBJ1-5
d_gene: -
abundance: -
CDR3aa: CASSLSGGNQPQHF
CDR3nt: TGTGCCAGTAGTCTCTCAGGTGGCAATCAGCCCCAGCATTTT

v_gene: TRBV5-1
j_gene: TRBJ1-3
d_gene: -
abundance: once
CDR3aa: CASSSPSTGTGNTIYF
CDR3nt: TGCGCCAGCAGCTCCCCCTCAACAGGGACTGGAAACACCATATATTTT

v_gene: TRBV27
j_gene: TRBJ1-1
d_gene: TRBD1
abundance: -
CDR3aa: CASSKRTGGYKAFF
CDR3nt: TGTGCCAGCAGTAAACGGACAGGGGGGTATAAAGCTTTCTTT

v_gene: TRBV24-1
j_gene: TRBJ1-4
d_gene: TRBD1
abundance: -
CDR3aa: CAGVGQGADEKLFF
CDR3nt: TGTGCCGGCGTAGGGCAGGGGGCCGATGAAAAACTGTTTTTT

v_gene: TRBV30
j_gene: TRBJ2-7
d_gene: -
abundance: few
CDR3aa: CAWSPGLPSSYEQYF
CDR3nt: TGTGCCTGGAGTCCCGGACTCCCCAGCTCCTACGAGCAGTACTTC

v_gene: TRBV7-2
j_gene: TRBJ2-7
d_gene: -
abundance: -
CDR3aa: CASSPTRVYEQYF
CDR3nt: TGTGCCAGCAGCCCGACCAGGGTGTACGAGCAGTACTTC

v_gene: TRBV5-5
j_gene: TRBJ2-7
d_gene: TRBD2
abundance: once
CDR3aa: CASSSPGLAGGYEQYF
CDR3nt: TGTGCCAGCAGCTCTCCGGGACTAGCGGGAGGGTACGAGCAGTACTTC

v_gene: TRBV11-3
j_gene: TRBJ2-6
d_gene: -
abundance: -
CDR3aa: CASSLDRSSSGANVLTF
CDR3nt: TGTGCCAGCAGCTTAGATAGGAGTTCCTCTGGGGCCAACGTCCTGACTTTC

v_gene: TRBV29-1
j_gene: TRBJ1-2
d_gene: -
abundance: -
CDR3aa: CSVVSGPPKFYGYTF
CDR3nt: TGCAGCGTTGTCTCGGGGCCCCCAAAGTTTTATGGCTACACCTTC

v_gene: TRBV4-3
j_gene: TRBJ1-2
d_gene: -
abundance: -
CDR3aa: CASSQDPGYGYTF
CDR3nt: TGCGCCAGCAGCCAAGATCCAGGTTATGGCTACACCTTC

v_gene: TRBV6-5
j_gene: TRBJ2-7
d_gene: -
abundance: -
CDR3aa: CASSRRTDEQYF
CDR3nt: TGTGCCAGCAGTCGAAGAACGGACGAGCAGTACTTC

v_gene: TRBV13
j_gene: TRBJ2-7
d_gene: TRBD1
abundance: -
CDR3aa: CASSSLRTGYEQYF
CDR3nt: TGTGCCAGCAGCTCCCTAAGGACAGGGTACGAGCAGTACTTC

v_gene: TRBV3-1/TRBV3-2
j_gene: TRBJ2-5
d_gene: -
abundance: -
CDR3aa: CASSPTGPMGETQYF
CDR3nt: TGTGCCAGCAGTCCTACCGGGCCGATGGGAGAGACCCAGTACTTC

v_gene: TRBV11-3
j_gene: TRBJ2-7
d_gene: TRBD1
abundance: -
CDR3aa: CASSPDRGRHEQYF
CDR3nt: TGTGCCAGCAGCCCTGACAGGGGACGGCACGAGCAGTACTTC

v_gene: TRBV11-2
j_gene: TRBJ1-5
d_gene: -
abundance: -
CDR3aa: CASSLDGVSSQPQHF
CDR3nt: TGTGCCAGCAGCTTAGACGGTGTTAGCAGTCAGCCCCAGCATTTT

v_gene: TRBV19
j_gene: TRBJ1-1
d_gene: -
abundance: once
CDR3aa: CASQFRDYYSNTEAFF
CDR3nt: TGTGCCTCCCAGTTCAGGGACTACTATTCAAACACTGAAGCTTTCTTT

v_gene: TRBV7-3
j_gene: TRBJ2-2
d_gene: -
abundance: -
CDR3aa: CASSSHRAGELFF
CDR3nt: TGTGCCAGCAGCTCCCACCGGGCCGGGGAGCTGTTTTTT

v_gene: TRBV5-1
j_gene: TRBJ2-3
d_gene: TRBD1
abundance: -
CDR3aa: CASSSNGQGTDTQYF
CDR3nt: TGCGCCAGCAGCTCAAATGGACAGGGGACAGATACGCAGTATTTT

v_gene: TRBV3-1/TRBV3-2
j_gene: TRBJ1-2
d_gene: TRBD1
abundance: -
CDR3aa: CASSPGRGLGYTF
CDR3nt: TGTGCCAGCAGCCCCGGCAGGGGGCTTGGCTACACCTTC

v_gene: TRBV19
j_gene: TRBJ2-5
d_gene: -
abundance: -
CDR3aa: CASSMTPGRPGETQYF
CDR3nt: TGTGCCAGTAGTATGACCCCCGGGCGGCCCGGAGAGACCCAGTACTTC

v_gene: TRBV19
j_gene: TRBJ1-4
d_gene: TRBD1
abundance: -
CDR3aa: CASSIGGTGSPSVGKLFF
CDR3nt: TGTGCCAGTAGTATAGGAGGGACAGGGTCCCCTTCGGTTGGGAAACTGTTTTTT

v_gene: TRBV4-3
j_gene: TRBJ2-7
d_gene: -
abundance: once
CDR3aa: CASSQNRFHYEQYF
CDR3nt: TGCGCCAGCAGCCAAAACAGGTTCCACTACGAGCAGTACTTC

v_gene: TRBV4-2
j_gene: TRBJ2-1
d_gene: -
abundance: -
CDR3aa: CASSQVELVPRYEQFF
CDR3nt: TGTGCCAGCAGCCAAGTGGAACTCGTCCCGAGGTATGAGCAGTTCTTC

v_gene: TRBV28
j_gene: TRBJ1-1
d_gene: -
abundance: -
CDR3aa: CASRQTLPGTEAFF
CDR3nt: TGTGCCAGCCGCCAGACACTGCCTGGCACTGAAGCTTTCTTT

v_gene: TRBV2
j_gene: TRBJ1-2
d_gene: -
abundance: -
CDR3aa: CASISGQNYGYTF
CDR3nt: TGTGCCAGCATCAGTGGACAGAACTATGGCTACACCTTC

v_gene: TRBV15
j_gene: TRBJ2-5
d_gene: TRBD2
abundance: -
CDR3aa: CATSREPTSGWGETQYF
CDR3nt: TGTGCCACCAGCAGAGAACCGACTAGCGGGTGGGGAGAGACCCAGTACTTC

v_gene: TRBV9
j_gene: TRBJ1-2
d_gene: -
abundance: -
CDR3aa: CASSETVNYGYTF
CDR3nt: TGTGCCAGCAGCGAGACAGTTAACTATGGCTACACCTTC

v_gene: TRBV27
j_gene: TRBJ1-2
d_gene: -
abundance: once
CDR3aa: CASSFYPQEGYGYTF
CDR3nt: TGTGCCAGCAGTTTTTACCCACAGGAAGGGTATGGCTACACCTTC

v_gene: TRBV7-3
j_gene: TRBJ2-2
d_gene: TRBD2
abundance: -
CDR3aa: CASSILAVANTGELFF
CDR3nt: TGTGCCAGCAGCATACTAGCGGTCGCGAACACCGGGGAGCTGTTTTTT

v_gene: TRBV5-3
j_gene: TRBJ2-5
d_gene: -
abundance: -
CDR3aa: CARSLVGGETQYF
CDR3nt: TGTGCCAGAAGCTTGGTCGGGGGAGAGACCCAGTACTTC

v_gene: TRBV6-1
j_gene: TRBJ2-1
d_gene: -
abundance: few
CDR3aa: CASSEFGGLSSYNEQFF
CDR3nt: TGTGCCAGCAGTGAATTTGGGGGGTTAAGCTCCTACAATGAGCAGTTCTTC

v_gene: TRBV24-1
j_gene: TRBJ2-3
d_gene: TRBD2
abundance: -
CDR3aa: CATSDSSGRVTDTQYF
CDR3nt: TGTGCCACCAGTGATTCTAGCGGGAGGGTCACAGATACGCAGTATTTT

v_gene: TRBV5-1
j_gene: TRBJ2-6
d_gene: -
abundance: -
CDR3aa: CASSPISGANVLTF
CDR3nt: TGCGCCAGCAGCCCTATCTCTGGGGCCAACGTCCTGACTTTC

v_gene: TRBV4-3
j_gene: TRBJ2-1
d_gene: -
abundance: few
CDR3aa: CASSQGPRGLTSSYNEQFF
CDR3nt: TGCGCCAGCAGCCAGGGTCCCCGGGGGTTGACTAGCTCCTACAATGAGCAGTTCTTC

v_gene: TRBV28
j_gene: TRBJ1-5
d_gene: -
abundance: -
CDR3aa: CASSLVRGGNQPQHF
CDR3nt: TGTGCCAGCAGTTTGGTAAGGGGTGGAAATCAGCCCCAGCATTTT

v_gene: TRBV7-2
j_gene: TRBJ2-6
d_gene: -
abundance: -
CDR3aa: CASSPYRTVTGSGANVLTF
CDR3nt: TGTGCCAGCAGCCCCTACCGGACTGTTACAGGCTCTGGGGCCAACGTCCTGACTTTC

v_gene: TRBV28
j_gene: TRBJ1-2
d_gene: -
abundance: -
CDR3aa: CASRGGIYGYTF
CDR3nt: TGTGCCAGCAGGGGAGGGATCTATGGCTACACCTTC

v_gene: TRBV2
j_gene: TRBJ2-4
d_gene: TRBD2
abundance: few
CDR3aa: CASRGTSGSPKNIQYF
CDR3nt: TGTGCCAGCAGAGGGACTAGCGGGAGCCCCAAAAACATTCAGTACTTC

v_gene: TRBV11-1
j_gene: TRBJ2-2
d_gene: -
abundance: once
CDR3aa: CASSLDRELFF
CDR3nt: TGTGCCAGCAGCTTAGACCGGGAGCTGTTTTTT

v_gene: TRBV5-1
j_gene: TRBJ2-3
d_gene: TRBD1
abundance: -
CDR3aa: CASSPWTGRDTDTQYF
CDR3nt: TGCGCCAGCAGCCCATGGACAGGCAGGGACACAGATACGCAGTATTTT

v_gene: TRBV11-3
j_gene: TRBJ1-1
d_gene: TRBD1
abundance: -
CDR3aa: CASSPVGQSVNTEAFF
CDR3nt: TGTGCCAGCAGTCCAGTGGGACAGTCGGTGAACACTGAAGCTTTCTTT

v_gene: TRBV5-4
j_gene: TRBJ1-2
d_gene: -
abundance: -
CDR3aa: CASSLVAPGGGYTF
CDR3nt: TGTGCCAGCAGCTTGGTGGCTCCGGGGGGTGGCTACACCTTC

v_gene: TRBV28
j_gene: TRBJ1-1
d_gene: -
abundance: -
CDR3aa: CASSLRVTEAFF
CDR3nt: TGTGCCAGCAGTTTGAGGGTAACTGAAGCTTTCTTT

v_gene: TRBV14
j_gene: TRBJ1-1
d_gene: TRBD1
abundance: -
CDR3aa: CASSQPRGQGTEAFF
CDR3nt: TGTGCCAGCAGCCAACCTAGGGGGCAGGGAACTGAAGCTTTCTTT

v_gene: TRBV19
j_gene: TRBJ1-4
d_gene: -
abundance: -
CDR3aa: CASSTDGGTNEKLFF
CDR3nt: TGTGCCAGTAGTACGGACGGAGGCACTAATGAAAAACTGTTTTTT

v_gene: TRBV10-3
j_gene: TRBJ2-5
d_gene: TRBD2
abundance: -
CDR3aa: CAISPKLVLAGRETQYF
CDR3nt: TGTGCCATCAGTCCCAAATTGGTGCTAGCGGGGAGGGAGACCCAGTACTTC

v_gene: TRBV11-3
j_gene: TRBJ1-1
d_gene: -
abundance: -
CDR3aa: CASSLGTGNTEAFF
CDR3nt: TGTGCCAGCAGCTTAGGGACCGGGAACACTGAAGCTTTCTTT

v_gene: TRBV5-1
j_gene: TRBJ1-6
d_gene: TRBD1
abundance: -
CDR3aa: CASSPDRETSPLHF
CDR3nt: TGCGCCAGCAGCCCGGACAGGGAGACTTCACCCCTCCACTTT

v_gene: TRBV27
j_gene: TRBJ2-1
d_gene: -
abundance: -
CDR3aa: CASSPWTSYNEQFF
CDR3nt: TGTGCCAGCAGTCCCTGGACCTCCTACAATGAGCAGTTCTTC

v_gene: TRBV11-3
j_gene: TRBJ2-1
d_gene: -
abundance: -
CDR3aa: CASSLDSTGFYNEQFF
CDR3nt: TGTGCCAGCAGCTTAGATAGTACAGGATTCTACAATGAGCAGTTCTTC

v_gene: TRBV10-3
j_gene: TRBJ2-7
d_gene: -
abundance: -
CDR3aa: CAISSTLREQYF
CDR3nt: TGTGCCATCAGTTCCACCTTACGAGAGCAGTACTTC